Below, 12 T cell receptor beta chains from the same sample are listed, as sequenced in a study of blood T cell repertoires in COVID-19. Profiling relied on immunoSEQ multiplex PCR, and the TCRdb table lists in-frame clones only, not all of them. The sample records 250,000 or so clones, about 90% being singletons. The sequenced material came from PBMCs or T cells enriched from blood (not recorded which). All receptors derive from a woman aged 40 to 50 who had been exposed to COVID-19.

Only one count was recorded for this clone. The CDR3 coding sequence is TGTGCCAGCAGTTCGAGTGCCCGACACAATTCACCCCTCCACTTT. Protein sequence: CASSSSARHNSPLHF. This chain uses TRBV28 with TRBJ1-6; D gene unclear. The CDR3 runs 15 residues. The V end lost 4 bases, the J end lost 7 bases, and 14 bases lay between the germline ends. Germline V gene sequence: CDR1 MDHEN, CDR2 SYDVKM.

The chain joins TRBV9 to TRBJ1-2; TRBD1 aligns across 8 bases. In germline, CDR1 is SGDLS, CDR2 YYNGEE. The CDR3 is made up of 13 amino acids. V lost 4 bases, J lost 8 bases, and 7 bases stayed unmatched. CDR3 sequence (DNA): TGTGCCAGCAGCCTAGTACAGGGGGACGGCTACACCTTC. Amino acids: CASSLVQGDGYTF.

CDR3 sequence: CASSQEKDSYQETQYF. DNA of the CDR3: TGTGCCAGCAGCCAAGAAAAGGACAGCTACCAAGAGACCCAGTACTTC. The rearrangement links TRBV14 to TRBJ2-5, with D perhaps matching TRBD1 (6 bases). The length of the CDR3 is 16 residues. Germline V CDR1 and CDR2: SGHDN, FVKESK. V gave up 0 bases and J gave up 0 bases, with 11 bases separating them.

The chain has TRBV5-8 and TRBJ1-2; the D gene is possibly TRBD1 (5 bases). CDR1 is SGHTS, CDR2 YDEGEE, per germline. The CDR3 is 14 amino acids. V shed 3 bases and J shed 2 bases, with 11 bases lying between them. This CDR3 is CASSYGGSNYGYTF. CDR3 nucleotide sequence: TGTGCCAGCAGCTACGGGGGATCGAACTATGGCTACACCTTC.

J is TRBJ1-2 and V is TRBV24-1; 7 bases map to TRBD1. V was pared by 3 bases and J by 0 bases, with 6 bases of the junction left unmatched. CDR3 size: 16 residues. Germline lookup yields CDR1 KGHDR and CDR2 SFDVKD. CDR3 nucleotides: TGTGCCACCAGTGATGGGGGACAGCCAGCTAACTATGGCTACACCTTC. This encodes CATSDGGQPANYGYTF.

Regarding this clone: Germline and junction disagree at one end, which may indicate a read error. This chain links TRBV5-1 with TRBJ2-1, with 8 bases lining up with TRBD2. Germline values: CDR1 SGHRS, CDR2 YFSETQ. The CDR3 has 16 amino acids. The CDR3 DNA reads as TGTGCCAGCAGCTTGGGAGCGAGCGGGAGAGCGACCAATCAGTTCTTC. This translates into CASSLGASGRATNQFF. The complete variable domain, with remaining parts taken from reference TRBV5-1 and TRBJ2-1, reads KAGVTQTPRYLIKTRGQQVTLSCSPISGHRSVSWYQQTPGQGLQFLFEYFSETQRNKGNFPGRFSGRQFSNSRSEMNVSTLELGDSALYLCASSLGASGRATNQFFGPGTRLTVL.

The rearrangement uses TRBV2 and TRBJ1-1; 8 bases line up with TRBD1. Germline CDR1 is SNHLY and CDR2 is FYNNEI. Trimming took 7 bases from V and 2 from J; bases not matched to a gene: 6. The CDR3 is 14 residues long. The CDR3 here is CASIQGQANTEAFF. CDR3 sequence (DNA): TGTGCCAGCATCCAGGGACAGGCAAACACTGAAGCTTTCTTT. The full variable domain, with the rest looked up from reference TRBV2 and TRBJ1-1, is EPEVTQTPSHQVTQMGQEVILRCVPISNHLYFYWYRQILGQKVEFLVSFYNNEISEKSEIFDDQFSVERPDGSNFTLKIRSTKLEDSAMYFCASIQGQANTEAFFGQGTRLTVV.

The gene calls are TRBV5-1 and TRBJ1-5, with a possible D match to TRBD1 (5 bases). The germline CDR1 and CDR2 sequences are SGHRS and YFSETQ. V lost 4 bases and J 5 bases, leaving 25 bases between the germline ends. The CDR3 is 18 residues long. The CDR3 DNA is TGCGCCAGCAGCCCGGGGACTTACGGGGATTTGCACTATCAGCCCCAGCATTTT. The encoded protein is CASSPGTYGDLHYQPQHF.

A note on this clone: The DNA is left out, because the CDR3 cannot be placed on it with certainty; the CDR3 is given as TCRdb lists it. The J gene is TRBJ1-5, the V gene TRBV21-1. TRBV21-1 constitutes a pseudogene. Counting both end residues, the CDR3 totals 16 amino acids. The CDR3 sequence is CASSKVGGGSNQPQHF.

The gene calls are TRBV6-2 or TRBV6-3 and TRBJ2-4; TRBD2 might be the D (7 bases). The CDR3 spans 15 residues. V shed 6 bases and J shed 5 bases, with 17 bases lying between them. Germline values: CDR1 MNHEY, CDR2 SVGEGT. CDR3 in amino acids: CASSLDGGRQNIQYF. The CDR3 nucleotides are TGTGCCAGCAGCCTAGACGGGGGGCGGCAAAACATTCAGTACTTC.

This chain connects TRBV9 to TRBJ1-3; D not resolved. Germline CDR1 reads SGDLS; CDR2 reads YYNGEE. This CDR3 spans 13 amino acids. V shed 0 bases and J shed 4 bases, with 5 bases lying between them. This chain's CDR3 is CASSVVIGNTIYF. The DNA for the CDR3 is TGTGCCAGCAGCGTAGTAATCGGAAACACCATATATTTT.

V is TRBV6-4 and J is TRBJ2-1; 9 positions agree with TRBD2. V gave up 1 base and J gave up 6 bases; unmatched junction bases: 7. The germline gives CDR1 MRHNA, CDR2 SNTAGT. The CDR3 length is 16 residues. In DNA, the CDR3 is TGTGCCAGCAGTGACTGGGGCGGGGGGGACCCCAATGAGCAGTTCTTC. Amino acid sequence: CASSDWGGGDPNEQFF.